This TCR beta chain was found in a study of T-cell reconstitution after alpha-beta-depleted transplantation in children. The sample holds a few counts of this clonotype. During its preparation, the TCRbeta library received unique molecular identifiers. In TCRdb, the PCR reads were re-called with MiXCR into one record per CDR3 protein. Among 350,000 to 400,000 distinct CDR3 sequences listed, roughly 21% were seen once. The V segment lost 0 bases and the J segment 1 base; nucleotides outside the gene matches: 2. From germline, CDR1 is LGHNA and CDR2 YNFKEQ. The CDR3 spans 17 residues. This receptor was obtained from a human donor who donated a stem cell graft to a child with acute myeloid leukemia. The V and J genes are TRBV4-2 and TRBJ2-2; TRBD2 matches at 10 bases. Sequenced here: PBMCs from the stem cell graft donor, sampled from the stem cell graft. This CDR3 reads CASSQEVAGGNTGELFF. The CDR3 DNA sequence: TGTGCCAGCAGCCAAGAAGTAGCGGGAGGGAACACCGGGGAGCTGTTTTTT.